This TCR beta chain was profiled in a study of T cell repertoires in cytomegalovirus infection. Trimming cost V 4 bases and J 7 bases, with 17 bases left between them. Germline loops: CDR1 SEHNR, CDR2 FQNEAQ (reference sequence). This CDR3 is built from 14 residues. Concerning this clonotype: Its antigen remains unidentified.

TCRdb independently ran MiXCR on the reads; one entry per CDR3 protein. The repertoire holds 110,000 or so distinct CDR3 sequences, with 30% to 35% as singletons. The input for sequencing was CD8+ T cells from cultured PBMCs, taken from culture after CMV antigen stimulation. This TCR came from a human donor in good health (CMV status not recorded). Some clones in this sample may be carry-over from other donors' samples. The rearrangement uses TRBV7-9 and TRBJ2-7; tentatively, D is TRBD2 (6 bases). CDR3 nucleotides: TGTGCCAGCAGCTCTAGCGTCCTCGTGGGTGAGCAGTACTTC. This codes for CASSSSVLVGEQYF.